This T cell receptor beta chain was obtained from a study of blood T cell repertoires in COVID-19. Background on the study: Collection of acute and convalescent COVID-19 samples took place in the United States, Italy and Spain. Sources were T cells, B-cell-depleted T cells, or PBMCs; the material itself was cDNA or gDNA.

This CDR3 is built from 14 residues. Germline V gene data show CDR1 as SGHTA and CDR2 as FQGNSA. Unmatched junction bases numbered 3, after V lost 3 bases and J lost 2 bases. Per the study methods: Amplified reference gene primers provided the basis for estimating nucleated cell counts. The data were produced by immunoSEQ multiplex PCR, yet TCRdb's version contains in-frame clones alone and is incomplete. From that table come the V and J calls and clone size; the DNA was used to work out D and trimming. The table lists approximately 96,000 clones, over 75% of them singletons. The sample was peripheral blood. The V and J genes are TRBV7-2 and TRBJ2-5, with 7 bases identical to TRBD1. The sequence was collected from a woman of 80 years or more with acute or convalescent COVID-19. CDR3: CASSFNRGQETQYF. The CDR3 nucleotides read TGTGCCAGCAGCTTTAACAGGGGACAAGAGACCCAGTACTTC.